This TCR beta chain was documented in a study of blood T cell repertoires in COVID-19. Whole-study context: T cells, B-cell-depleted T cells, or PBMCs supplied cDNA or gDNA.

Recruitment covered fewer than 25 US areas and drew participants whose ages spanned roughly 18 to 89 years. Profiling relied on immunoSEQ multiplex PCR, and the TCRdb table lists in-frame clones only, not all of them. Among around 330,000 clones listed, about 89% were seen once. Germline V lookup: CDR1 SGHTA, CDR2 FQGNSA. V shed 8 bases and J shed 11 bases, with 21 bases lying between them. The CDR3 covers 13 residues. Material: PBMCs or T cells enriched from blood (not recorded which). This sequence was found in a man between 60 and 70 years old who had recovered from COVID-19. The chain links TRBV7-2 to TRBJ1-1; no clear D gene. The CDR3 is CASSIGPGWKAFF. Written as DNA, the CDR3 is TGTGCCAGCTCTATCGGGCCGGGGTGGAAGGCTTTCTTT.